The clone carrying this TCR beta chain was observed once. TCRdb processed the reads anew with MiXCR; each CDR3 protein has one entry. The sample holds about 530,000 distinct CDR3 sequences; roughly 29% are singletons and the top ten take approximately 13%. The CDR3 sequence is 15 residues long. Germline values: CDR1 GTSNPN, CDR2 SVGIG (reference sequence). The V gene end was trimmed by 0 bases and the J gene end by 4 bases; junction bases not matched to a gene: 6. This entry belongs to a study of T cell repertoires in cytomegalovirus infection. About the research overall: Indicated by public TCR beta signatures were CMV infection and matching HLA type.

Sequenced: PBMCs. This chain uses TRBV30 with TRBJ2-7; 10 bases match TRBD1. The sequence derives from a human donor in good health (CMV status not recorded). Some clones in this sample may be carry-over from other donors' samples. DNA of the CDR3: TGTGCCTGGAGTGTCGGGACAGGGGTAGGATACGAGCAGTACGTC. Its translation: CAWSVGTGVGYEQYV.